This T cell receptor (beta chain) was identified during a study of untreated major depressive disorder. Sequenced by immunoSEQ multiplex PCR; TCRdb stores in-frame clones only, minus some. The repertoire holds 20,000 to 25,000 clones, around 92% seen once, with under 0.6% in the top ten. Each donor gave 25 to 30 ml of EDTA blood. From thawed PBMCs, CD4+ T cells were purified by negative selection. Trimming took 0 bases from V and 3 from J; bases not matched to a gene: 17. Looked up from germline, CDR1 is MNHEY and CDR2 is SMNVEV (reference sequence). This CDR3 has 19 amino acids. On this clone: As yet, its antigen is unknown.

Notes on the study in general: Three preselected Vbeta families were the sole sequencing comparisons. TRBV25-01 and TRBV02-01 followed the flow pattern without significance.

This receptor was obtained from a woman in her forties in good health. The specimen sequenced was CD4+ T cells from PBMCs. The chain couples TRBV27 to TRBJ2-7; 7 positions match TRBD1. In DNA form, the CDR3 reads TGTGCCAGCAGTTTATCTGCTAGGGGGCCGATCGGGAACCACTACGAGCAGTACTTC. It is translated as CASSLSARGPIGNHYEQYF.